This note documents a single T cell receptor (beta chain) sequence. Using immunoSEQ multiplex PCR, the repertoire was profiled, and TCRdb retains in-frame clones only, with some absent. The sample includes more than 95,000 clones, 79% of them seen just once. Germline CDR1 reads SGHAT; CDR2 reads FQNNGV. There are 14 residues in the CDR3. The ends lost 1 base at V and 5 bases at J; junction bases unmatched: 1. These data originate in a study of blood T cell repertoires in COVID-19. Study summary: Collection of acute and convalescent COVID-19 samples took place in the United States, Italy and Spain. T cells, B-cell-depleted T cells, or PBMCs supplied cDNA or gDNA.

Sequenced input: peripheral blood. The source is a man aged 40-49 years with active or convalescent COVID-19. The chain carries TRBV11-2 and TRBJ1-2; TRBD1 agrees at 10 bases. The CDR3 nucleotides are TGTGCCAGCAGCTTAGGACAGGGGGCATATGGCTACACCTTC. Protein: CASSLGQGAYGYTF.